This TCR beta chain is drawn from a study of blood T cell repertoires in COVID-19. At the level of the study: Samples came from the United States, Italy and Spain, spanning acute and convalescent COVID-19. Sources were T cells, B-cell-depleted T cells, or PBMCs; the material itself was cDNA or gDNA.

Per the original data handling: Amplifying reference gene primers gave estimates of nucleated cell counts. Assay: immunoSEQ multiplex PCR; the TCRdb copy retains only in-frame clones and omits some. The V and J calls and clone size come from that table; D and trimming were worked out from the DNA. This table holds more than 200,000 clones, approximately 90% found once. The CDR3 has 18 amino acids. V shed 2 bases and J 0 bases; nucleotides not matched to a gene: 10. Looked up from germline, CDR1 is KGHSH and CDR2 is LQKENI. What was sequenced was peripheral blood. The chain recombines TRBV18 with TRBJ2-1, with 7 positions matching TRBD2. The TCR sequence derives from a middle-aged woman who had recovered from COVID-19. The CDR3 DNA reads TGTGCCAGCTCACCAGGGTTGCTTGGGGGGGACTCCTACAATGAGCAGTTCTTC. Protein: CASSPGLLGGDSYNEQFF.